The TCR beta chain described here comes from a study of blood T cell repertoires in COVID-19. Across the study: COVID-19 samples, acute and convalescent, were from the United States, Italy and Spain. Sources were T cells, B-cell-depleted T cells, or PBMCs; the material itself was cDNA or gDNA.

Categorization into cohorts depended on clinical history that participants reported. Per the original data handling: Reference gene primer amplification in the assay estimated nucleated cell counts. Assay: immunoSEQ multiplex PCR; the TCRdb copy retains only in-frame clones and omits some. V and J calls and clone size are those listed in that table; D and trimming were worked out from the DNA. The profile covers 300,000 to 450,000 clones, with about 88% appearing a single time and 0.9% to 1.2% taken by the ten largest. Germline CDR1 SEHNR, CDR2 FQNEAQ (reference sequence). This CDR3 has 19 amino acids. With V trimmed by 5 bases and J by 6 bases, 17 bases remained unmatched.

V and J are TRBV7-9 and TRBJ2-1; 12 bases are shared with TRBD1. The source of this sequence is a woman in her 30s who had recovered from COVID-19. Sequencing used PBMCs or T cells enriched from blood (not recorded which). CDR3 in amino acids: CASSAHPGTGGEASNEQFF. The CDR3 nucleotides are TGTGCCAGCAGCGCCCACCCCGGGACAGGGGGCGAAGCCTCCAATGAGCAGTTCTTC.